This is a list of T cell receptor beta chains from one sample in a study of cytomegalovirus exposure and HLA in healthy donors. The repertoire was sequenced with immunoSEQ multiplex PCR; TCRdb's copy has only in-frame clones and lacks some. The sample contains 100,000 to 150,000 clones, roughly 80% of which appear only once. Sequencing was done on a sample of PBMCs. The origin of the receptors is a woman aged 55-75 years in good health and CMV-seronegative. CDR3s include the opening cysteine and the closing phenylalanine or tryptophan. A D gene is named only where the DNA matches it firmly. Not all rows give a size; the values are once, few, many and, for expanded clones, a class.

CDR3: CASSLAGDYLDEQFF; DNA: TGTGCCAGCAGCTTAGCAGGGGATTATCTCGATGAGCAGTTCTTC; J: TRBJ2-1; size: .; V: TRBV7-9; D: .
CDR3: CASSPVTGGGADTQYF; DNA: TGTGCCAGCAGCCCGGTCACGGGGGGAGGCGCAGATACGCAGTATTTT; J: TRBJ2-3; size: few; V: TRBV4-2; D: TRBD2
CDR3: CASSLQGALNEQYF; DNA: TGTGCCAGCAGCTTACAGGGGGCTCTCAACGAGCAGTACTTC; J: TRBJ2-7; size: .; V: TRBV7-9; D: TRBD1
CDR3: CSSSLQNYEQYF; DNA: TGTTCCAGCAGCTTACAGAACTACGAGCAGTACTTC; J: TRBJ2-7; size: .; V: TRBV7-9; D: .
CDR3: CASRPGGRATGELFF; DNA: TGTGCCAGCAGGCCCGGGGGGAGGGCCACCGGGGAGCTGTTTTTT; J: TRBJ2-2; size: .; V: TRBV2; D: TRBD2
CDR3: CASSLLGQPNYGYTF; DNA: TGTGCCAGCAGTTTATTGGGACAACCTAACTATGGCTACACCTTC; J: TRBJ1-2; size: .; V: TRBV28; D: .
CDR3: CATSDGGEKLFF; DNA: TGCGCCACGTCGGACGGGGGTGAAAAACTGTTTTTT; J: TRBJ1-4; size: many; V: TRBV10-1; D: .
CDR3: CASSPSRGEVETQYF; DNA: TGTGCCAGCAGTCCATCACGGGGAGAAGTAGAGACCCAGTACTTC; J: TRBJ2-5; size: .; V: TRBV27; D: .
CDR3: CASRWEDGTGELFF; DNA: TGTGCCAGCAGATGGGAGGATGGCACCGGGGAGCTGTTTTTT; J: TRBJ2-2; size: .; V: TRBV11-2; D: .
CDR3: CASQRVAGTDTQYF; DNA: TGTGCCAGCCAGCGGGTAGCGGGCACAGATACGCAGTATTTT; J: TRBJ2-3; size: .; V: TRBV6-5; D: .
CDR3: CASSPGTPIGNEQYF; DNA: TGTGCCAGCAGCCCAGGGACTCCCATCGGTAACGAGCAGTACTTC; J: TRBJ2-7; size: .; V: TRBV7-9; D: .
CDR3: CASSPGQAYSGNTIYF; DNA: TGTGCCAGCAGCCCAGGACAGGCCTACTCTGGAAACACCATATATTTT; J: TRBJ1-3; size: .; V: TRBV7-9; D: TRBD1
CDR3: CASSPTSSNTGELFF; DNA: TGCGCCAGCAGCCCTACTAGCTCGAACACCGGGGAGCTGTTTTTT; J: TRBJ2-2; size: .; V: TRBV5-1; D: .
CDR3: CASSRSDIEETQYF; DNA: TGTGCCAGTAGCCGTAGCGACATTGAAGAGACCCAGTACTTC; J: TRBJ2-5; size: few; V: TRBV19; D: .
CDR3: CASSTPRQGGYGHTF; DNA: TGTGCCAGCAGCACCCCAAGACAGGGGGGCTATGGCCACACCTTC; J: TRBJ1-2; size: .; V: TRBV21-1; D: .
CDR3: CASSFSRTGADGYTF; DNA: TGTGCCAGTAGTTTTTCCCGGACAGGGGCGGATGGCTACACCTTC; J: TRBJ1-2; size: .; V: TRBV19; D: TRBD1
CDR3: CASSSGLQETQYF; DNA: TGCGCCAGCAGCTCGGGACTCCAAGAGACCCAGTACTTC; J: TRBJ2-5; size: .; V: TRBV5-1; D: .
CDR3: CASSWLLGGGNEQFF; DNA: TGTGCCAGCAGCTGGCTACTGGGGGGGGGCAATGAGCAGTTCTTC; J: TRBJ2-1; size: .; V: TRBV5-6; D: TRBD2
CDR3: CASRTAATYGYTF; DNA: TGTGCCAGCAGGACGGCGGCGACCTATGGCTACACCTTC; J: TRBJ1-2; size: .; V: TRBV6-1; D: .
CDR3: CASSPGQPAEQYF; DNA: TGTGCCAGCTCACCGGGACAGCCTGCCGAGCAGTACTTC; J: TRBJ2-7; size: .; V: TRBV18; D: TRBD1
CDR3: CASSRLQGVTEAFF; DNA: TGTGCCAGCAGTCGACTACAGGGGGTGACTGAAGCTTTCTTT; J: TRBJ1-1; size: .; V: TRBV27; D: TRBD1
CDR3: CASSSPGQISQAFF; DNA: TGTGCCAGCAGTTCTCCGGGACAGATTTCGCAAGCTTTCTTT; J: TRBJ1-1; size: .; V: TRBV27; D: TRBD1
CDR3: CAIEEREGRYEQYF; DNA: TGTGCCATCGAGGAGCGGGAGGGCCGATACGAGCAGTACTTC; J: TRBJ2-7; size: .; V: TRBV10-3; D: TRBD2
CDR3: CASSPQGADTEAFF; DNA: TGTGCCAGCTCACCACAGGGGGCGGATACTGAAGCTTTCTTT; J: TRBJ1-1; size: .; V: TRBV18; D: TRBD1
CDR3: CASSPGIAYNEQFF; DNA: TGCGCCAGCAGCCCAGGGATCGCCTACAATGAGCAGTTCTTC; J: TRBJ2-1; size: .; V: TRBV4-1; D: .
CDR3: CASSSRSGRAGDTQYF; DNA: TGTGCCAGCAGTTCCCGTAGCGGGAGGGCCGGAGATACGCAGTATTTT; J: TRBJ2-3; size: .; V: TRBV6-5; D: TRBD2
CDR3: CASSVTGGIGYTF; DNA: TGTGCCAGCAGTGTAACAGGGGGTATTGGCTACACCTTC; J: TRBJ1-2; size: .; V: TRBV28; D: TRBD1
CDR3: CASREGRTGGSQPQHF; DNA: TGTGCCAGCAGAGAGGGAAGGACAGGGGGATCCCAGCCCCAGCATTTT; J: TRBJ1-5; size: .; V: TRBV28; D: TRBD1
CDR3: CASTAGVGANEQFF; DNA: TGTGCCAGCACGGCGGGAGTGGGGGCCAATGAGCAGTTCTTC; J: TRBJ2-1; size: once; V: TRBV2; D: .
CDR3: CASSFYDRANMAINQPQHF; DNA: TGTGCCAGCAGTTTTTACGACAGGGCTAATATGGCCATAAATCAGCCCCAGCATTTT; J: TRBJ1-5; size: few; V: TRBV28; D: TRBD1
CDR3: CASRGQGTTSYEQYF; DNA: TGTGCCAGCAGGGGACAGGGGACGACCTCCTACGAGCAGTACTTC; J: TRBJ2-7; size: .; V: TRBV6-1; D: TRBD1
CDR3: CASSRDYQNYGYTF; DNA: TGCGCCAGCAGCCGGGACTATCAAAACTATGGCTACACCTTC; J: TRBJ1-2; size: .; V: TRBV5-1; D: .
CDR3: CASRTGLYYGYTF; DNA: TGTGCCAGCAGGACAGGGCTCTACTATGGCTACACCTTC; J: TRBJ1-2; size: .; V: TRBV2; D: TRBD1
CDR3: CASSPDRYGYTF; DNA: TGTGCCAGCAGCCCCGACAGATATGGCTACACCTTC; J: TRBJ1-2; size: once; V: TRBV9; D: .